This paragraph covers one TCR beta chain sequence. Germline values: CDR1 MNHEY, CDR2 SMNVEV (reference sequence). This CDR3 spans 16 amino acids. The J segment lost 9 bases and the V segment lost 2 bases, leaving 11 bases of the junction unmatched. This sample was taken from a study of blood T cell repertoires in COVID-19. As for the study in general: From the United States, Italy and Spain came samples of acute and convalescent COVID-19. In each case, the material was cDNA or gDNA derived from T cells, B-cell-depleted T cells, or PBMCs.

How the authors handled the data: Nucleated cell number was recorded as an estimate derived from reference gene primer amplification. Generated by immunoSEQ multiplex PCR, the TCRdb table keeps only in-frame clones and is missing some. For V, J and clone size, that table is used; D and trimming come from the DNA. The sample yields 100,000 to 130,000 clones, 88% seen once. Specimen: peripheral blood. The TCR sequence derives from a human donor in a cohort sampled during active COVID-19. The chain employs TRBV27 and TRBJ2-1, with TRBD2 identical over 9 bases. CDR3 sequence reads: CASSLRLAGHSGEQFF. In DNA, the CDR3 is TGTGCCAGCAGTTTAAGGCTAGCGGGGCATTCCGGTGAGCAGTTCTTC.